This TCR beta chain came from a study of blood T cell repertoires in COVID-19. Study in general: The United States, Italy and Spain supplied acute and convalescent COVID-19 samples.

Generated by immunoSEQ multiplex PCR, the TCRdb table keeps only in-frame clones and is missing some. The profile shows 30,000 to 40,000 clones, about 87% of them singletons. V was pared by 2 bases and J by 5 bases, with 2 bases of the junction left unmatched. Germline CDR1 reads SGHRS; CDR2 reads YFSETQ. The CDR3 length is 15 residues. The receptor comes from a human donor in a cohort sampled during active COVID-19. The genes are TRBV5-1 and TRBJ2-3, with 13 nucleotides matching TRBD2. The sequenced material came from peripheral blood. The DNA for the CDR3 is TGCGCCAGCAGCTTACTAGCGGGGGGGCAAGATACGCAGTATTTT. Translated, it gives CASSLLAGGQDTQYF.